These T cell receptor beta chains were read from a single sample in a study of CD8+CD57+ T cells in acquired aplastic anemia. TCRdb reprocessed the reads via MiXCR and lists one record per CDR3 protein. The table includes around 250,000 distinct CDR3 sequences, around 60% detected once. Sequenced material: sorted CD4+, CD8+, or CD8+CD57+ T cells (not recorded which) from PBMCs. The source of these receptors is a human donor with severe aplastic anemia or a healthy control (not recorded which). Each CDR3 is given with its conserved first and last residue. Each record gives: V gene, CDR3 protein.

v_gene: TRBV7-9
CDR3aa: CASSPGDLWGNEQFF

v_gene: TRBV5-1
CDR3aa: CASSLAWSGELFF

v_gene: TRBV6-6
CDR3aa: CASSSTGQGLYEQYF

v_gene: TRBV7-9
CDR3aa: CASSPDRGPSYEQYF

v_gene: TRBV7-2
CDR3aa: CASSLMRGAGTEAFF

v_gene: TRBV5-1
CDR3aa: CATTSRDSTYEQYF

v_gene: TRBV19
CDR3aa: CASSPFQGQEAFF

v_gene: TRBV6-6
CDR3aa: CASSGTGADGYTF

v_gene: TRBV4-2
CDR3aa: CASSQDQADSNQPQHF

v_gene: TRBV2
CDR3aa: CASRGTGNQPQHF

v_gene: TRBV5-6
CDR3aa: CASRRGGIGTQYF

v_gene: TRBV29-1
CDR3aa: CSVSGTDQETQYF

v_gene: TRBV7-9
CDR3aa: CASGGGGKTEAFF

v_gene: TRBV19
CDR3aa: CASRQTGGRETQYF

v_gene: TRBV7-8
CDR3aa: CASSPEGQNYEQYF

v_gene: TRBV7-2
CDR3aa: CASSLYTNTEAFF

v_gene: TRBV7-3
CDR3aa: CASSLFKTSGVPYEQFF

v_gene: TRBV4-2
CDR3aa: CASSQDDDRPYGYTF

v_gene: TRBV9
CDR3aa: CASSVAPLGEKLFF

v_gene: TRBV7-8
CDR3aa: CASSQKRTAENQPQHF

v_gene: TRBV20-1
CDR3aa: CSANEPRASNEKLFF

v_gene: TRBV7-1
CDR3aa: CASSSNDVSYNEQFF

v_gene: TRBV7-8
CDR3aa: CASSLARAGVNTGELFF

v_gene: TRBV6-5
CDR3aa: CASSKGQSPPYEKLFF

v_gene: TRBV7-2
CDR3aa: CASSKRDRGLGSPLHF

v_gene: TRBV28
CDR3aa: CVSSTGATNEKLFF

v_gene: TRBV5-1
CDR3aa: CASGPSIYNEKLFF

v_gene: TRBV7-2
CDR3aa: CAWSVTSGGGNEQFF

v_gene: TRBV7-9
CDR3aa: CASRRAGTSGGHYEQYF

v_gene: TRBV20-1
CDR3aa: CSAPRGGGAYNEQFF

v_gene: TRBV4-3
CDR3aa: CASSPRGAGGYTF

v_gene: TRBV20-1
CDR3aa: CSAKQGYEETQHF

v_gene: TRBV19
CDR3aa: CASSENRDQREQFF

v_gene: TRBV28
CDR3aa: CASSLAGATYNEQFF

v_gene: TRBV6-5
CDR3aa: CASSSTRHQPQHF

v_gene: TRBV24-1
CDR3aa: CATSDFGHSNTGELFF

v_gene: TRBV4-3
CDR3aa: CASSQGGTGGYEQYF

v_gene: TRBV5-1
CDR3aa: CASREGPYEQYF

v_gene: TRBV13
CDR3aa: CASSAEGGAVYGYTF

v_gene: TRBV9
CDR3aa: CASSVTSGTEAFF